The clone carrying this T cell receptor beta chain was seen only once. Antigen: not known. The data originate from a study of shared clonotypes between healthy human individuals. Overall study: Donors, aged 18 to 49, were two women and three men. Study-wide findings and caveats: A handful of donors held roughly 5% of naive CD4 clonotypes in common. Estimated richness was generally greater in naive than memory subsets.

Genomic DNA from each subset was divided evenly over several immunoSEQ plates. Repertoires were generated with immunoSEQ multiplex PCR, while TCRdb's copy carries only in-frame clones and drops some. The table records about 1.5 million clones, 95% to 97% of them present only once. This CDR3 region has 14 residues. The J segment lost 3 bases and the V segment lost 6 bases, leaving 7 bases of the junction unmatched. Germline lookup yields CDR1 SNHLY and CDR2 FYNNEI. The V call is TRBV2, the J call TRBJ1-1, with TRBD1 matching over 7 bases. The sample comprised naive CD4+ T cells sorted from blood. Subset: CD45RA+ positively selected. The source is a man younger than 40 in good health. The CDR3 coding sequence is TGTGCCAGCAGAGAACCGGGACAGCACACTGAAGCTTTCTTT. Translation gives CASREPGQHTEAFF.